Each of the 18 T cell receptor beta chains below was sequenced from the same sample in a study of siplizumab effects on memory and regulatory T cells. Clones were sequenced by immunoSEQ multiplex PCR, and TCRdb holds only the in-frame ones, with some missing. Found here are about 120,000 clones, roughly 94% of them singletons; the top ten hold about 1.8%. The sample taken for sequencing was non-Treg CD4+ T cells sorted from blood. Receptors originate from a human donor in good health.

CDR3 in DNA: TGCGCCAGCAGCTTGGGAACAGGGGGTCAGCCCCAGCATTTT. Translation gives CASSLGTGGQPQHF. This rearrangement joins TRBV5-1 to TRBJ1-5; 8 bases agree with TRBD1. After removal of 0 bases from V and 6 bases from J, the junction contained 2 bases not matched to a gene. Germline lookup yields CDR1 SGHRS and CDR2 YFSETQ. The CDR3 has 14 residues.

The CDR3: CASSQTGGKETQYF. The CDR3 DNA sequence: TGTGCCAGCAGCCAGACAGGGGGTAAAGAGACCCAGTACTTC. The V and J genes are TRBV7-3 and TRBJ2-5; 9 positions match TRBD1. The CDR3 is 14 residues long. From germline, CDR1 is SGHTA and CDR2 FQGTGA. With V trimmed by 5 bases and J by 3 bases, 4 bases remained unmatched.

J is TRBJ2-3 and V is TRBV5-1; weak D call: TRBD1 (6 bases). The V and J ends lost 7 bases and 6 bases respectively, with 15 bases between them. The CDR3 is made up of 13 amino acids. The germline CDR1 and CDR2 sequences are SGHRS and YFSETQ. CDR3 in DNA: TGCGCCAGCCGAGGGCAGGGGCCGGATACGCAGTATTTT. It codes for CASRGQGPDTQYF.

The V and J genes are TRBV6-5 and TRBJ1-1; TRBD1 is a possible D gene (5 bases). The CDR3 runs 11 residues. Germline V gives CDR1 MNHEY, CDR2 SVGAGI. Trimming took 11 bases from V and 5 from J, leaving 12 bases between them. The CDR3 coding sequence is TGTGCCGTTAAAGGGGAGACTGAAGCTTTCTTT. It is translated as CAVKGETEAFF.

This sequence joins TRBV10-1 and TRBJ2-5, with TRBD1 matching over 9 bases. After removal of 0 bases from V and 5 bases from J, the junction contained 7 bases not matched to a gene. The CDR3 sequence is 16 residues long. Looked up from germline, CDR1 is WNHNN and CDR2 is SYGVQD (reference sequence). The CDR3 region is CASSESGGTGLETQYF. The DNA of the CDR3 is TGCGCCAGCAGTGAGTCGGGTGGGACAGGGCTCGAGACCCAGTACTTC.

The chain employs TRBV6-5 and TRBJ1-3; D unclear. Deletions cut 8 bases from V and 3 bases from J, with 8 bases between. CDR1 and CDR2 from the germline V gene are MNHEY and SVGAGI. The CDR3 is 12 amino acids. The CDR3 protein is CASVSSGNTIYF. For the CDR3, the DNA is TGTGCCAGCGTTAGCAGTGGAAACACCATATATTTT.

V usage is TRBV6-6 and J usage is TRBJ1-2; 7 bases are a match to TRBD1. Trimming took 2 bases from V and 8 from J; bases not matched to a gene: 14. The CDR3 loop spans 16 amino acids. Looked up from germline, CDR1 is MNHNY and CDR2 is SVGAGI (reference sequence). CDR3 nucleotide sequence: TGTGCCAGCAGTTACACTCTTGACAGGGCTCGGGGCGGCTACACCTTC. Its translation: CASSYTLDRARGGYTF.

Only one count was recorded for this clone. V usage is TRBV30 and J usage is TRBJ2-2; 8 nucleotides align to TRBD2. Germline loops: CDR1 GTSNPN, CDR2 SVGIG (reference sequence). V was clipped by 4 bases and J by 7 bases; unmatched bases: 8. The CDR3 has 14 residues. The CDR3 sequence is CAWKIGRVHGELFF. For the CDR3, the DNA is TGTGCCTGGAAGATCGGGAGGGTACACGGGGAGCTGTTTTTT.

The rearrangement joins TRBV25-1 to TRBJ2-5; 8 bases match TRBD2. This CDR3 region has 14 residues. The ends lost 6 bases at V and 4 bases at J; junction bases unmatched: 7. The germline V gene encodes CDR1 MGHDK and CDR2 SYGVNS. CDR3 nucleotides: TGTGCCAGCAGCGATAGCGGGGCAGGAGAGACCCAGTACTTC. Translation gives CASSDSGAGETQYF.

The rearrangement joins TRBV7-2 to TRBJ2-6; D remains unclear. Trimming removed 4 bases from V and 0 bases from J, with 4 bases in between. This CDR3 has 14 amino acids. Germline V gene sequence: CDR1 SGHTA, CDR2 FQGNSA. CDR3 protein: CASSSYSGANVLTF. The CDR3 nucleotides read TGTGCCAGCAGCTCGTACTCTGGGGCCAACGTCCTGACTTTC. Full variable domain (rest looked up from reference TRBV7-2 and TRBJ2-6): GAGVSQSPSNKVTEKGKDVELRCDPISGHTALYWYRQSLGQGLEFLIYFQGNSAPDKSGLPSDRFSAERTGGSVSTLTIQRTQQEDSAVYLCASSSYSGANVLTFGAGSRLTVL.

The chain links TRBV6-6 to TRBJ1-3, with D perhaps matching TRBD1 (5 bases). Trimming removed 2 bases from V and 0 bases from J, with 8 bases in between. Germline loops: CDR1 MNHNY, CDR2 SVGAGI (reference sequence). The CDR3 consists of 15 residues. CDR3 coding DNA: TGTGCCAGCAGTTACGGGGGGATCTCTGGAAACACCATATATTTT. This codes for CASSYGGISGNTIYF.

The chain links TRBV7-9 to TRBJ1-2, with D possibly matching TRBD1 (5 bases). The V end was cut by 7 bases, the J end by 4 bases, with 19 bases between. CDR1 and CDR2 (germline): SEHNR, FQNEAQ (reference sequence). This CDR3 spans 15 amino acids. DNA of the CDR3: TGTGCCAGCACCCAACAGGCCATTAATGGCTATGGCTACACCTTC. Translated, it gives CASTQQAINGYGYTF.

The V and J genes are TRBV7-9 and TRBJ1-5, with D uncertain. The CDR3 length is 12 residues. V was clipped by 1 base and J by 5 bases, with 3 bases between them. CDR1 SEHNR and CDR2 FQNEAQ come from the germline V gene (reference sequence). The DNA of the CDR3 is TGTGCCAGCAGCTTAGACGATCAGCCCCAGCATTTT. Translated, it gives CASSLDDQPQHF.

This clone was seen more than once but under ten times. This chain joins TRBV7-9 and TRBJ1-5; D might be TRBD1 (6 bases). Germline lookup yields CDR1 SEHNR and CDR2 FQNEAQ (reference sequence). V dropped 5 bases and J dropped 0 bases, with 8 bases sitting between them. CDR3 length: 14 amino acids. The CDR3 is CASSRDISNQPQHF. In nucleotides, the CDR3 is TGTGCCAGCAGCCGGGACATTAGCAATCAGCCCCAGCATTTT.

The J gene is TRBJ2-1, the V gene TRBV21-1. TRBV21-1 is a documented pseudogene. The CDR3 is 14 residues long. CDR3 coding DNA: TGTGCCAGCAGCCTCCCGGGGCGTCGCAATGAGCAGTTCTTC. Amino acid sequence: CASSLPGRRNEQFF.

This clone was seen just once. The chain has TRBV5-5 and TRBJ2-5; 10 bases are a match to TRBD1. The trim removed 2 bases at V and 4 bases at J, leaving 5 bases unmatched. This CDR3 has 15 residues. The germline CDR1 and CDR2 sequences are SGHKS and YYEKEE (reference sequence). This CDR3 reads CASSLPGQGSETQYF. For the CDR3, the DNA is TGTGCCAGCAGCTTACCGGGACAGGGGTCAGAGACCCAGTACTTC.

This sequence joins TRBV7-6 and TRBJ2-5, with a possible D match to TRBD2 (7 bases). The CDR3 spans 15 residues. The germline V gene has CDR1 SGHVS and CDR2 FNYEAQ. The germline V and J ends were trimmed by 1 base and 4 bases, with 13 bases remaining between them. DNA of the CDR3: TGTGCCAGCAGCTTAGTTCGGGGGGCCTCAGAGACCCAGTACTTC. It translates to CASSLVRGASETQYF.

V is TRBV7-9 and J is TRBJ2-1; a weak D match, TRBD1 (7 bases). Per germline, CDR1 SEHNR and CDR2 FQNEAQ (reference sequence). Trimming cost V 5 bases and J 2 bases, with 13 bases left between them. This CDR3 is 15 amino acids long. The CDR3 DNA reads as TGTGCCAGCAGCGGGCAGGGGGGAACCTACAATGAGCAGTTCTTC. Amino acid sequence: CASSGQGGTYNEQFF.